Each of the 14 T cell receptor beta chains below was sequenced from the same sample in a study of T cells after yellow fever vaccination. MiXCR was run by TCRdb on the 5' RACE reads, yielding one entry per CDR3 protein. The repertoire includes fewer than 350,000 distinct CDR3 sequences, roughly 9.4% of them detected once, and under 20% sits in the top ten. The sequencing here drew on PBMCs, taken on the day of the first yellow fever vaccination. Every receptor here comes from a man aged 18 to 35 who received the YFV17D yellow fever vaccine.

The sample holds a few counts of this clonotype. Here the CDR3 reads CATHNSGGRYEQYF. The CDR3 DNA sequence: TGTGCCACGCACAATAGCGGGGGGCGTTACGAGCAGTACTTC. The chain recombines TRBV6-1 with TRBJ2-7; 10 bases fit TRBD2. The junction had 10 bases not matched to a gene; V was cut back by 10 bases and J by 4 bases. Looked up from germline, CDR1 is MNHNS and CDR2 is SASEGT. The CDR3 has 14 amino acids.

This clonotype has just a few counts. CDR3 amino acids: CASSGPFERGTDTQYF. The DNA for the CDR3 is TGTGCCAGCAGCGGTCCCTTTGAACGAGGCACAGATACGCAGTATTTT. The V gene is TRBV5-4, the J gene TRBJ2-3; D uncertain. This CDR3 has 16 residues. Germline V CDR1 and CDR2: SGHNT, YYREEE (reference sequence). Trimming left V 4 bases short and J 1 base short, with 16 bases between.

This clonotype was detected a few times. The CDR3, as DNA: TGCGCCAGCAGCGTGGATGGACTAGTGACAGTCGAGCAGTACTTC. This sequence encodes CASSVDGLVTVEQYF. The chain employs TRBV5-1 and TRBJ2-7, with 7 bases fitting TRBD2. J lost 6 bases, V lost 4 bases, and 13 bases had no gene match. The germline V gene has CDR1 SGHRS and CDR2 YFSETQ. This CDR3 is 15 amino acids long.

This clonotype was seen ten or more times. The V and J genes are TRBV5-5 and TRBJ1-2; 7 positions match TRBD1. Germline V gene lookup returns CDR1 SGHKS and CDR2 YYEKEE (reference sequence). Unmatched junction bases numbered 3, after V lost 1 base and J lost 0 bases. The CDR3 has 15 amino acids. The CDR3 DNA is TGTGCCAGCAGCTTGCAGGGGGGAGCTAACTATGGCTACACCTTC. Translated: CASSLQGGANYGYTF.

The chain links TRBV4-3 to TRBJ2-3, with D unclear. The CDR3 length is 15 residues. V was clipped by 1 base and J by 2 bases, with 10 bases between them. CDR1 LGHNA and CDR2 YSLEER come from the germline V gene. In DNA form, the CDR3 reads TGCGCCAGCAGCCAAGTCCTCACATCCACAGATACGCAGTATTTT. It codes for CASSQVLTSTDTQYF.

This chain links TRBV5-5 with TRBJ2-7; 11 bases agree with TRBD1. CDR1 SGHKS and CDR2 YYEKEE come from the germline V gene (reference sequence). The CDR3 has 15 amino acids. V lost 4 bases to trimming and J lost 6 bases; unmatched junction nucleotides: 9. The CDR3 nucleotides read TGTGCCAGCAGCCCAGTCGGACAGGGGGCAGGCGAGCAGTACGTC. Translating it yields CASSPVGQGAGEQYV.

J is TRBJ1-2 and V is TRBV30; 9 nucleotides agree with TRBD1. The germline CDR1 and CDR2 sequences are GTSNPN and SVGIG (reference sequence). The junction had 7 bases not matched to a gene; V was cut back by 2 bases and J by 3 bases. This CDR3 has 15 residues. The CDR3 nucleotides read TGTGCCTGGAGTATCGGACAGGGGATTGACTATGGCTACACCTTC. Protein: CAWSIGQGIDYGYTF.

This clonotype has only a few counts. This chain links TRBV27 with TRBJ1-1; D gene unclear. The germline V and J ends were trimmed by 7 bases and 1 base, with 10 bases remaining between them. The CDR3 contains 13 residues. Looked up from germline, CDR1 is MNHEY and CDR2 is SMNVEV (reference sequence). The CDR3 DNA reads as TGTGCCAGCAATCTGAAGCCGAACACTGAAGCTTTCTTT. Translated: CASNLKPNTEAFF.

In this sample, this clonotype turned up many times. The chain recombines TRBV19 with TRBJ1-1; a possible D gene is TRBD1 (6 bases). Germline CDR1 and CDR2: LNHDA and SQIVND (reference sequence). CDR3 length equals 13 residues. V lost 3 bases and J lost 5, with 10 bases in between. The DNA of the CDR3 is TGTGCCAGTAGTATCGGGACAAGGACTGAAGCTTTCTTT. This codes for CASSIGTRTEAFF.

The table lists this clonotype with a few counts. J is TRBJ2-7 and V is TRBV25-1, with TRBD1 matching 12 bases. The CDR3 totals 15 residues. V was clipped by 5 bases and J by 5 bases; unmatched bases: 7. Germline CDR1 MGHDK, CDR2 SYGVNS. CDR3 in amino acids: CASSFGTGGFHEQYF. The CDR3 bases are TGTGCCAGCAGTTTTGGGACAGGGGGCTTCCACGAGCAGTACTTC.

This clonotype turned up a few times. The gene calls are TRBV29-1 and TRBJ2-5; 8 positions match TRBD1. With 5 bases clipped from V and 7 bases from J, the junction kept 6 bases outside the gene matches. CDR3 length equals 12 residues. Germline V CDR1 and CDR2: SQVTM, ANQGSEA. Written as DNA, the CDR3 is TGCAGCGTTAGCTCTACAGGGGGGACCCAGTACTTC. Its protein is CSVSSTGGTQYF.

As DNA, the CDR3 is TGCGCCAGCAGCTTGGAGGGCTACAACTCCTACGAGCAGTACTTC. Encoded protein: CASSLEGYNSYEQYF. V gene TRBV5-1 combines with J gene TRBJ2-7; D unresolved. The V gene's germline CDR1 is SGHRS and CDR2 YFSETQ. The CDR3 is 15 residues long. Deletions cut 0 bases from V and 0 bases from J, with 10 bases between.

Written as DNA, the CDR3 is TGTGCCAGCACTCGAGTGGGTTTCAATAATTCACCCCTCCACTTT. It codes for CASTRVGFNNSPLHF. The V call is TRBV2, the J call TRBJ1-6; no firm D call. The CDR3 spans 15 residues. The ends were cut back, 7 bases at V and 5 bases at J, with 15 bases in the middle. Germline CDR1 reads SNHLY; CDR2 reads FYNNEI. Full variable domain (missing parts from reference TRBV2 and TRBJ1-6): EPEVTQTPSHQVTQMGQEVILRCVPISNHLYFYWYRQILGQKVEFLVSFYNNEISEKSEIFDDQFSVERPDGSNFTLKIRSTKLEDSAMYFCASTRVGFNNSPLHFGNGTRLTVT.

This clonotype has a handful of counts. The chain couples TRBV24-1 to TRBJ2-2; unclear D gene. Germline lookup yields CDR1 KGHDR and CDR2 SFDVKD. Trimming cost V 1 base and J 7 bases, with 6 bases left between them. The CDR3 contains 13 residues. The CDR3 here is CATSDFRSGELFF. The DNA of the CDR3 is TGTGCCACCAGTGATTTTCGGAGCGGGGAGCTGTTTTTT.